This entry concerns a single TCR beta chain. Antigen specificity is unknown. TCRdb used MiXCR to reprocess the 5' RACE reads, holding one entry per CDR3 protein. The sample holds some 54,000 distinct CDR3 sequences, over 7.5% seen once. The data are from a study of T-cell memory formation after mild COVID-19. Overall study findings and caveats: Second-wave clones that peaked on day 37 lacked confirmed SARS-CoV-2 specificity.

The clonotype originates from a man younger than 35 who had mild COVID-19 (a few samples of this study predate the infection). Cell type and time point are not known. Sequencing was performed on PBMCs or a T cell subset sorted from them (not recorded which).

The CDR3 loop reads CASSSTDNNSPLHF. The CDR3 coding sequence is TGTGCCAGCAGCTCGACAGATAATAATTCACCCCTCCACTTT. This chain connects TRBV11-2 to TRBJ1-6, with D maybe TRBD1 (5 bases). V lost 4 bases to trimming and J lost 5 bases, with 9 bases between them. Per germline, CDR1 SGHAT and CDR2 FQNNGV. The CDR3 sequence is 14 residues long.